The text below deals with one T cell receptor (beta chain). What it recognizes is unknown. J was trimmed by 3 bases and V by 6 bases; bases with no gene match: 6. Per the germline V gene, CDR1 is MDHEN and CDR2 is SYDVKM. The CDR3 has 15 residues. This entry belongs to a study of cytomegalovirus exposure and HLA in healthy donors. Background on the study: Genotyping of some 390 donors showed that 80% to 90% belonged to the Caucasian-associated ancestry cluster.

60 Vbeta and 13 Jbeta primers were used in PCR. Libraries were prepared by immunoSEQ multiplex PCR; TCRdb keeps only in-frame clonotypes and omits some of them. The profile shows about 160,000 clones, around 82% of them singletons. Study-level results: In a later analysis, productive TCRs from donors in an Asian-associated ancestry cluster reportedly carried fewer N-insertions than the cohort mean.

The receptor's source is a man aged 45-65 years in good health and CMV-seropositive. Specimen: PBMCs. The chain is built from TRBV28 and TRBJ2-5; 11 positions match TRBD2. CDR3 protein: CASSELAGEEETQYF. CDR3 in DNA: TGTGCCAGCAGCGAACTAGCGGGGGAAGAAGAGACCCAGTACTTC.